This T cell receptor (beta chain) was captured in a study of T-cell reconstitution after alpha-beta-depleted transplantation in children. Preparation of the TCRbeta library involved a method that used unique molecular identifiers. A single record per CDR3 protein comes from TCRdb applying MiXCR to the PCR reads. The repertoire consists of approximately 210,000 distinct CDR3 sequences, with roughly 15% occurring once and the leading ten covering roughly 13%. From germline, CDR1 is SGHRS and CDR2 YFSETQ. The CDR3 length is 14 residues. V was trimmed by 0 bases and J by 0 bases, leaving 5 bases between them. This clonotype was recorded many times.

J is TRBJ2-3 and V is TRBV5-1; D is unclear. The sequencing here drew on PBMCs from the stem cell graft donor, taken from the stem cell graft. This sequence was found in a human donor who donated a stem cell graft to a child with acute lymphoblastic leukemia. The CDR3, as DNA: TGCGCCAGCAGCTTGGATGTCAGCACAGATACGCAGTATTTT. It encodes CASSLDVSTDTQYF.